These 26 T cell receptor beta chains were sequenced from one sample in a study of blood T cell repertoires in COVID-19 (dated by TCRdb to about 2020). Libraries were constructed by the immunoSEQ multiplex PCR assay. The immuneACCESS repertoire file appears here via TCRdb, limited to in-frame rearrangements. These files lack a portion of the clones; in checked studies, under half of the deficit traces to unresolved V genes, and the cause of the others is not known. In this sample the table shows 150,000 to 200,000 clones, about 87% of which occur a single time. The leading ten clones occupy less than 3% of the sample. Sequencing was carried out using peripheral blood. These receptors were collected from a man aged 40-50 years with active or convalescent COVID-19.

The J gene is TRBJ2-1, the V gene TRBV2, with 8 nucleotides matching TRBD1. With 0 bases clipped from V and 6 bases from J, the junction kept 7 bases outside the gene matches. CDR3 length: 16 residues. The germline V gene encodes CDR1 SNHLY and CDR2 FYNNEI. In nucleotides, the CDR3 is TGTGCCAGCAGTGAAGCGTGGGGACAGGTATTCAATGAGCAGTTCTTC. Translated, it gives CASSEAWGQVFNEQFF.

CDR3 sequence (DNA): TGTGCCAGCAGTCATTGGACAGGGAATACCGGGGAGCTGTTTTTT. Translating gives CASSHWTGNTGELFF. The chain carries TRBV28 and TRBJ2-2; 8 nucleotides align to TRBD1. This CDR3 has 15 residues. Per the germline V gene, CDR1 is MDHEN and CDR2 is SYDVKM. V lost 5 bases to trimming and J lost 5 bases; unmatched junction nucleotides: 7.

The rearrangement uses TRBV5-1 and TRBJ1-6; no clear D. The V gene's germline CDR1 is SGHRS and CDR2 YFSETQ. Trimming took 4 bases from V and 7 from J, leaving 15 bases between them. The CDR3 contains 15 residues. CDR3 DNA: TGCGCCAGCAGCCCTGCCCATTTACTGAATTCACCCCTCCACTTT. Amino acid sequence: CASSPAHLLNSPLHF. The entire variable domain, with the rest obtained from reference TRBV5-1 and TRBJ1-6, is as follows: KAGVTQTPRYLIKTRGQQVTLSCSPISGHRSVSWYQQTPGQGLQFLFEYFSETQRNKGNFPGRFSGRQFSNSRSEMNVSTLELGDSALYLCASSPAHLLNSPLHFGNGTRLTVT.

V and J are TRBV9 and TRBJ2-2; 7 bases fit TRBD1. The CDR3 consists of 13 residues. Trimming removed 3 bases from V and 4 bases from J; junction bases left unmatched: 0. Germline-derived CDR1 and CDR2 are SGDLS and YYNGEE. In DNA, the CDR3 is TGTGCCAGCAGCGCAGGGGGCACCGGGGAGCTGTTTTTT. Amino acid sequence: CASSAGGTGELFF.

This clone was seen only once. The chain recombines TRBV3-1 (or the pseudogene TRBV3-2) with TRBJ2-7; no reliable D call. The V and J ends lost 0 bases and 6 bases respectively, with 18 bases between them. This CDR3 contains 16 residues. CDR1 is LGHDT, CDR2 YNNKEL, per germline (reference sequence). Written as DNA, the CDR3 is TGTGCCAGCAGCCAAGATCGGGTGGAACCCTCAGCCGAGCAGTACTTC. Protein sequence: CASSQDRVEPSAEQYF.

This chain links TRBV5-1 with TRBJ1-3; no clear D. Germline CDR1 is SGHRS and CDR2 is YFSETQ. The V end was cut by 4 bases, the J end by 4 bases, with 9 bases between. The CDR3 is made up of 13 amino acids. The CDR3 bases are TGCGCCAGCAGCGTGGGAGAAGGAAACACCATATATTTT. It is translated as CASSVGEGNTIYF. The variable domain in full, with the rest retrieved from reference TRBV5-1 and TRBJ1-3, is KAGVTQTPRYLIKTRGQQVTLSCSPISGHRSVSWYQQTPGQGLQFLFEYFSETQRNKGNFPGRFSGRQFSNSRSEMNVSTLELGDSALYLCASSVGEGNTIYFGEGSWLTVV.

The chain carries TRBV5-1 and TRBJ2-5; a weak D match, TRBD1 (7 bases). CDR3 size: 19 residues. Germline lookup yields CDR1 SGHRS and CDR2 YFSETQ. V was trimmed by 1 base and J by 2 bases, leaving 24 bases between them. CDR3 bases: TGCGCCAGCAGCTTGACCAAGACAGGGCTCCGGGACTTACAAGAGACCCAGTACTTC. Translation gives CASSLTKTGLRDLQETQYF.

The chain uses TRBV7-9 and TRBJ2-7, with D unclear. The germline V gene has CDR1 SEHNR and CDR2 FQNEAQ (reference sequence). The CDR3 covers 13 residues. Trimming removed 1 base from V and 5 bases from J, with 9 bases in between. CDR3 in DNA: TGTGCCAGCAGCTTAGTGCGACAAGACGAGCAGTACTTC. Its protein is CASSLVRQDEQYF. The variable domain in full, with the rest retrieved from reference TRBV7-9 and TRBJ2-7, is DTGVSQNPRHKITKRGQNVTFRCDPISEHNRLYWYRQTLGQGPEFLTYFQNEAQLEKSRLLSDRFSAERPKGSFSTLEIQRTEQGDSAMYLCASSLVRQDEQYFGPGTRLTVT.

J is TRBJ1-5 and V is TRBV19, with TRBD1 as a possible D gene (6 bases). The CDR3 length is 13 residues. The germline V and J ends were trimmed by 8 bases and 7 bases, with 15 bases remaining between them. CDR1 and CDR2 from the germline V gene are LNHDA and SQIVND (reference sequence). The CDR3 bases are TGTGCCAGTGAAGGGGGGGGTCTACAGCCCCAGCATTTT. Its translation: CASEGGGLQPQHF.

V is TRBV7-2 and J is TRBJ2-3, with 8 bases matching TRBD2. In germline, CDR1 is SGHTA, CDR2 FQGNSA. There are 15 residues in the CDR3. The V gene end was trimmed by 2 bases and the J gene end by 5 bases; junction bases not matched to a gene: 6. CDR3 DNA sequence: TGTGCCAGCAGCTTAATCGGGGGGGCCAGAGATACGCAGTATTTT. Amino acids: CASSLIGGARDTQYF.

This clone was observed a handful of times. This sample includes further DNA sequences coding for the same CDR3. The chain is built from TRBV9 and TRBJ1-3; a weak D match, TRBD1 (6 bases). Germline CDR1 is SGDLS and CDR2 is YYNGEE. Trimming pared 0 bases from V and 2 bases from J, leaving 9 bases between. This CDR3 contains 15 residues. CDR3: CASSVGPGAGNTIYF. DNA of the CDR3: TGTGCCAGCAGCGTAGGCCCAGGGGCTGGAAACACCATATATTTT.

This clone was recorded once. This chain uses TRBV30 with TRBJ1-4; unclear D gene. The length of the CDR3 is 13 residues. Germline CDR1 and CDR2: GTSNPN and SVGIG (reference sequence). V was shortened by 3 bases and J by 8 bases, with 13 bases between the two germline ends. This CDR3 reads CAWSGVVDEKLFF. For the CDR3, the DNA is TGTGCCTGGAGCGGGGTAGTAGACGAAAAACTGTTTTTT.

The chain combines TRBV7-2 with TRBJ2-1; 10 nucleotides agree with TRBD2. The V segment lost 2 bases and the J segment 2 bases; nucleotides outside the gene matches: 3. The germline V gene has CDR1 SGHTA and CDR2 FQGNSA. CDR3 length equals 16 residues. CDR3 amino acids: CASSLMSGGAYNEQFF. The CDR3 DNA follows: TGTGCCAGCAGCTTAATGAGCGGGGGGGCCTACAATGAGCAGTTCTTC.

CDR3 DNA: TGTGCCAGCTCACCGGATAGCGGGGGCTACAATGAGCAGTTCTTC. Translated: CASSPDSGGYNEQFF. The gene calls are TRBV18 and TRBJ2-1; TRBD2 aligns across 9 bases. Germline V gene lookup returns CDR1 KGHSH and CDR2 LQKENI. J lost 3 bases, V lost 3 bases, and 3 bases had no gene match. The CDR3 contains 15 residues.

This chain joins TRBV7-8 and TRBJ2-2; 7 bases match TRBD2. Looked up from germline, CDR1 is SGHVS and CDR2 is FQNEAQ. This CDR3 has 18 amino acids. V shed 1 base and J 6 bases; nucleotides not matched to a gene: 14. The CDR3 loop is CASSLDQKNEAGSGELFF. As DNA, the CDR3 is TGTGCCAGCAGCTTAGACCAAAAGAATGAAGCGGGGTCCGGGGAGCTGTTTTTT.

The gene calls are TRBV6-4 and TRBJ2-1; TRBD1 matches at 9 bases. Germline CDR1 and CDR2: MRHNA and SNTAGT. V lost 5 bases to trimming and J lost 6 bases; unmatched junction nucleotides: 5. CDR3 length equals 14 residues. The CDR3 here is CASSRDRAPNEQFF. Here the CDR3 DNA reads TGTGCCAGCAGTCGGGACAGGGCTCCCAATGAGCAGTTCTTC.

The rearrangement links TRBV27 to TRBJ2-5; the D is unclear. There are 13 residues in the CDR3. The V end lost 0 bases, the J end lost 3 bases, and 5 bases lay between the germline ends. Germline-derived CDR1 and CDR2 are MNHEY and SMNVEV (reference sequence). The CDR3 is CASSLSLEETQYF. The CDR3 DNA is TGTGCCAGCAGTTTATCGTTAGAAGAGACCCAGTACTTC.

The J gene is TRBJ1-2, the V gene TRBV12-3 or TRBV12-4, with a weak D call TRBD1 (5 bases). This CDR3 spans 12 amino acids. V was pared by 8 bases and J by 7 bases, with 14 bases between. In DNA form, the CDR3 reads TGTGCCAGCCTCACGGGGGAGGGTGGCTACACCTTC. Amino acids: CASLTGEGGYTF.

The chain couples TRBV30 to TRBJ1-6, with D unresolved. The CDR3 consists of 14 residues. Germline values: CDR1 GTSNPN, CDR2 SVGIG (reference sequence). V was pared by 3 bases and J by 8 bases, with 14 bases between. CDR3 DNA: TGTGCCTGGAGGCTTGCCACGCGGGATTCACCCCTCCACTTT. Protein: CAWRLATRDSPLHF.

The chain couples TRBV6-6 to TRBJ1-6, with TRBD1 matching over 7 bases. CDR3 length: 14 amino acids. Germline V CDR1 and CDR2: MNHNY, SVGAGI (reference sequence). V trimming: 4 bases; J trimming: 11 bases; junction bases outside the gene matches: 8. The CDR3 reads CASSLGTVRTPLHF. The CDR3 DNA reads TGTGCCAGCAGTTTGGGGACAGTGCGTACACCCCTCCACTTT.

This chain connects TRBV16 to TRBJ1-5, with unresolved D. Germline assignment: CDR1 KGHSY and CDR2 FQNENV. Deletions cut 3 bases from V and 8 bases from J, with 8 bases between. The CDR3 runs 12 residues. The CDR3 reads CASSQGGKPQHF. CDR3 DNA sequence: TGTGCCAGCAGCCAGGGAGGAAAGCCCCAGCATTTT.

This clone was observed once. The V call is TRBV7-9, the J call TRBJ2-3, with 8 bases aligning to TRBD1. Germline values: CDR1 SEHNR, CDR2 FQNEAQ (reference sequence). The V segment lost 1 base and the J segment 4 bases; nucleotides outside the gene matches: 10. The CDR3 is 17 amino acids. DNA of the CDR3: TGTGCCAGCAGCTTAGGGACAGGGATTTTGAGGTCAGATACGCAGTATTTT. Translated, it gives CASSLGTGILRSDTQYF.

The gene calls are TRBV28 and TRBJ1-1; D may be TRBD1 (6 bases). The CDR3 contains 15 residues. The germline V gene encodes CDR1 MDHEN and CDR2 SYDVKM. Trimming cost V 6 bases and J 4 bases, with 18 bases left between them. The CDR3 loop reads CASSLKRIRGTEAFF. As DNA, the CDR3 is TGTGCCAGCAGCCTCAAGCGGATCAGGGGCACTGAAGCTTTCTTT.

The rearrangement uses TRBV30 and TRBJ1-6, with 8 bases lining up with TRBD1. The V gene end was trimmed by 5 bases and the J gene end by 7 bases; junction bases not matched to a gene: 4. The CDR3 loop spans 13 amino acids. Germline V gene data show CDR1 as GTSNPN and CDR2 as SVGIG (reference sequence). CDR3 DNA: TGTGCCTGGGATGACAGGGGAAATTCACCCCTCCACTTT. Its protein is CAWDDRGNSPLHF.

This clone was detected a few times. This sequence joins TRBV7-2 and TRBJ1-3; D remains unclear. The germline V gene has CDR1 SGHTA and CDR2 FQGNSA. CDR3 length: 14 amino acids. Trimming pared 5 bases from V and 1 base from J, leaving 9 bases between. The CDR3 here is CASSPSLSGNTIYF. The CDR3 DNA sequence: TGTGCCAGCAGCCCGTCGCTATCTGGAAACACCATATATTTT.

Only a few counts were recorded for this clone. This chain joins TRBV7-3 and TRBJ1-2; 12 nucleotides agree with TRBD1. The CDR3 is made up of 14 amino acids. Germline V gives CDR1 SGHTA, CDR2 FQGTGA. Unmatched junction bases numbered 4, after V lost 5 bases and J lost 6 bases. DNA for the CDR3: TGTGCCAGCAGCCCGGGGACAGGGGGCGATGGCTACACCTTC. The encoded protein is CASSPGTGGDGYTF.